This T cell receptor (beta chain) was documented in a study of blood T cells in healthy people across ages. A second about 7 to 12 cycle PCR used barcoded and J-beta primers. TCRdb reprocessed the 5' RACE reads via MiXCR and lists one record per CDR3 protein. The table lists about 670,000 distinct CDR3 sequences, under 65% of them singletons, with about 14% in the top ten. Germline CDR1 is MDHEN and CDR2 is SYDVKM. The CDR3 has 14 amino acids. V shed 6 bases and J 7 bases; nucleotides not matched to a gene: 11. This clonotype was sampled from a woman aged 80 or older in good health. The sample taken for sequencing was blood. The V gene is TRBV28, the J gene TRBJ1-2, with 7 bases that match TRBD1. Here the CDR3 reads CASRQSKGARGYTF. In nucleotides, the CDR3 is TGTGCCAGCAGACAATCGAAGGGGGCACGTGGCTACACCTTC.